Below, 20 T cell receptor beta chains from the same sample are listed, as sequenced in a study of T cells in Graves' hyperthyroidism and ophthalmopathy. Amplification of TCR beta CDR3 regions was performed using RNA transcripts as template. The primer set for the first-round RT-PCR of the TCR CDR3 was HTBI. Each CDR3 protein is one row after TCRdb ran MiXCR on the multiplex PCR reads. The data hold about 380,000 distinct CDR3 sequences, with about 14% observed a single time. What was sequenced was blood. Receptor source: a woman in her twenties or thirties with Graves' ophthalmopathy.

This clonotype came up many times. CDR3 amino acids: CASSVGSGGVSNSYNEQFF. CDR3 nucleotide sequence: TGTGCCAGCAGTGTGGGTAGCGGGGGCGTATCTAACTCCTACAATGAGCAGTTCTTC. The rearrangement joins TRBV2 to TRBJ2-1; 9 bases match TRBD2. V dropped 4 bases and J dropped 0; count of bases not matched to a gene: 13. From germline, CDR1 is SNHLY and CDR2 FYNNEI. The CDR3 is made up of 19 amino acids.

The sample holds many counts of this clonotype. V gene TRBV3-1 combines with J gene TRBJ1-4, with a weak D call TRBD1 (6 bases). The CDR3 runs 15 residues. Trimming shortened V by 1 base and J by 6 bases, and 12 bases separated the two germline ends. Germline assignment: CDR1 LGHDT and CDR2 YNNKEL (reference sequence). CDR3 loop: CASSQVPGEDEKLFF. The CDR3 DNA follows: TGTGCCAGCAGCCAAGTACCAGGGGAAGATGAAAAACTGTTTTTT.

Ten or more counts support this clonotype. The rearrangement uses TRBV29-1 and TRBJ1-2, with a possible D match to TRBD1 (6 bases). CDR3 length equals 16 residues. Looked up from germline, CDR1 is SQVTM and CDR2 is ANQGSEA. Trimming took 4 bases from V and 1 from J, leaving 19 bases between them. CDR3: CSVATHGGARNYGYTF. The CDR3 DNA reads TGCAGCGTTGCCACACATGGGGGGGCGCGTAACTATGGCTACACCTTC.

V is TRBV11-2 and J is TRBJ2-3, with 13 bases identical to TRBD2. CDR1 and CDR2 (germline): SGHAT, FQNNGV. The CDR3 runs 17 residues. V lost 4 bases and J lost 0; bases outside the gene matches: 4. The CDR3 here is CASSSGTSGISTDTQYF. The DNA of the CDR3 is TGTGCCAGCAGCTCCGGGACTAGCGGGATCAGCACAGATACGCAGTATTTT.

This clonotype was counted ten times or more. The gene calls are TRBV7-8 and TRBJ1-5, with D hard to call. V was shortened by 0 bases and J by 4 bases, with 19 bases between the two germline ends. CDR3 length: 18 residues. Germline V CDR1 and CDR2: SGHVS, FQNEAQ. The CDR3 region has the DNA TGTGCCAGCAGCTTAGCGCGAGGTGCAGAGGCCCTAAATCAGCCCCAGCATTTT. Protein sequence: CASSLARGAEALNQPQHF. Filled out from reference TRBV7-8 and TRBJ1-5, the complete variable domain reads GAGVSQSPRYKVAKRGQDVALRCDPISGHVSLFWYQQALGQGPEFLTYFQNEAQLDKSGLPSDRFFAERPEGSVSTLKIQRTQQEDSAVYLCASSLARGAEALNQPQHFGDGTRLSIL.

J is TRBJ1-2 and V is TRBV20-1; no definite D call. Germline CDR1 and CDR2: DFQATT and SNEGSKA (reference sequence). Trimming removed 6 bases from V and 7 bases from J, with 12 bases in between. This CDR3 spans 11 amino acids. In DNA, the CDR3 is TGCAGTGCCTTCGATATTCCTGGCTACACCTTC. Protein product: CSAFDIPGYTF.

Points on this clonotype: This may be a read error, as it is one base from a much larger clone. The chain links TRBV6-1 to TRBJ1-2; 8 positions agree with TRBD1. The V gene's germline CDR1 is MNHNS and CDR2 SASEGT. The ends lost 8 bases at V and 0 bases at J; junction bases unmatched: 5. CDR3 length equals 14 residues. Here the CDR3 DNA reads TGTGCCAGCGGACAGGGAATCTCTAACTATGGCTACACCTTC. Residues: CASGQGISNYGYTF.

The chain recombines TRBV19 with TRBJ1-1, with D possibly TRBD1 on 6 matching bases. Germline assignment: CDR1 LNHDA and CDR2 SQIVND (reference sequence). There are 14 residues in the CDR3. V was shortened by 6 bases and J by 3 bases, with 14 bases between the two germline ends. In nucleotides, the CDR3 is TGTGCCAGTAGGACGACAGGAATGGACACTGAAGCTTTCTTT. Its protein product is CASRTTGMDTEAFF.

This clonotype was seen at least ten times. This chain connects TRBV2 to TRBJ2-7, with a weak D call TRBD1 (5 bases). Germline lookup yields CDR1 SNHLY and CDR2 FYNNEI. V was clipped by 7 bases and J by 4 bases, with 11 bases between them. This CDR3 is 12 amino acids long. The CDR3 coding sequence is TGTGCCAGCAAAACAGGTCGGTACGAGCAGTACTTC. Protein sequence: CASKTGRYEQYF.

This clonotype was seen repeatedly, ten times or more. The CDR3 region is CASSPLTSGDTQYF. The CDR3, as DNA: TGTGCCAGCAGCCCCCTGACTAGCGGAGATACGCAGTATTTT. The rearrangement links TRBV7-9 to TRBJ2-3; 9 bases agree with TRBD2. Germline CDR1 SEHNR, CDR2 FQNEAQ (reference sequence). There are 14 residues in the CDR3. V shed 5 bases and J 5 bases; nucleotides not matched to a gene: 5.

As concerns this clonotype: A much larger clone is a single base away; this may be a read error. The chain combines TRBV28 with TRBJ2-3; no reliable D call. Germline V lookup: CDR1 MDHEN, CDR2 SYDVKM. The CDR3 loop spans 13 amino acids. V gave up 2 bases and J gave up 5 bases, with 8 bases separating them. The CDR3 DNA follows: TGTGCCAGCAGTTTAGGTCCGGTAGATACGCAGTATTTT. This translates into CASSLGPVDTQYF.

Comments on this clonotype: This may be a read error: a much more frequent sequence differs by one nucleotide. The chain combines TRBV9 with TRBJ2-7; D may correspond to TRBD1 or TRBD2 (7 bases each). This CDR3 has 20 residues. Germline V gene lookup returns CDR1 SGDLS and CDR2 YYNGEE. CDR3 sequence (DNA): TGTGCCAGCAGCCCCCATCCGAGGGGGGAGGGGGCTACCCCGTCCTACGAGCCGTACTTC. It specifies CASSPHPRGEGATPSYEPYF.

This clonotype showed up just a few times. The gene calls are TRBV7-9 and TRBJ1-4; D remains ambiguous. This CDR3 has 13 residues. Germline values: CDR1 SEHNR, CDR2 FQNEAQ (reference sequence). V lost 5 bases and J lost 8, with 12 bases in between. The CDR3 DNA follows: TGTGCCAGCAGCCGTCCTTTACTCGAAAAACTGTTTTTT. Protein product: CASSRPLLEKLFF.

This clonotype was recorded many times. V usage is TRBV6-1 and J usage is TRBJ2-1, with D tentatively TRBD2 (6 bases). Trimming pared 7 bases from V and 3 bases from J, leaving 16 bases between. The length of the CDR3 is 15 residues. CDR1 MNHNS and CDR2 SASEGT come from the germline V gene. The CDR3 DNA reads as TGTGCCAGCAACCTCGGGCGGACTATCTACAATGAGCAGTTCTTC. It yields the protein CASNLGRTIYNEQFF.

The chain recombines TRBV20-1 with TRBJ1-4, with TRBD1 matching over 11 bases. The trim removed 4 bases at V and 4 bases at J, leaving 5 bases unmatched. Germline loops: CDR1 DFQATT, CDR2 SNEGSKA (reference sequence). The CDR3 is 15 amino acids. The CDR3 reads CSANGQGAVNEKLFF. CDR3 bases: TGCAGTGCTAACGGACAGGGGGCCGTTAATGAAAAACTGTTTTTT.

The chain employs TRBV19 and TRBJ1-1; no definite D call. Germline CDR1 and CDR2: LNHDA and SQIVND (reference sequence). V lost 7 bases, J lost 1 base, and 16 bases lay in between. CDR3 length equals 15 residues. CDR3: CASNHGGIRNTEAFF. CDR3 in DNA: TGTGCCAGTAACCATGGAGGGATAAGGAACACTGAAGCTTTCTTT.

V is TRBV7-2 and J is TRBJ1-6; D is undetermined. Germline CDR1 SGHTA, CDR2 FQGNSA. V was trimmed by 5 bases and J by 1 base, leaving 15 bases between them. The CDR3 is 17 residues long. The CDR3 DNA reads TGTGCCAGCAGCCTCAGGACTGTGAGTTCCTATAATTCACCCCTCCACTTT. This codes for CASSLRTVSSYNSPLHF.

This clonotype was seen ten or more times. This chain uses TRBV2 with TRBJ1-2; no firm D call. Germline V gene data show CDR1 as SNHLY and CDR2 as FYNNEI. V was pared by 7 bases and J by 3 bases, with 15 bases between. The CDR3 loop spans 14 amino acids. The CDR3 sequence: CASTERGFDYGYTF. Written as DNA, the CDR3 is TGTGCCAGCACAGAACGGGGATTCGACTATGGCTACACCTTC.

J is TRBJ1-2 and V is TRBV20-1, with D perhaps matching TRBD1 (5 bases). The CDR3 runs to 14 residues. V shed 0 bases and J shed 4 bases, with 12 bases lying between them. The germline V gene encodes CDR1 DFQATT and CDR2 SNEGSKA (reference sequence). The CDR3 loop is CSARDPTGAYGYTF. CDR3 bases: TGCAGTGCTAGAGACCCTACAGGTGCCTATGGCTACACCTTC.

This clonotype was recorded at least ten times. The chain is built from TRBV28 and TRBJ1-3; D may be TRBD1 (5 bases). CDR3 length: 15 amino acids. Trimming stripped 2 bases from V and 0 bases from J, with 8 bases between. Germline CDR1 MDHEN, CDR2 SYDVKM. CDR3 coding DNA: TGTGCCAGCAGTTTACTGGGACCCTCTGGAAACACCATATATTTT. It encodes CASSLLGPSGNTIYF.